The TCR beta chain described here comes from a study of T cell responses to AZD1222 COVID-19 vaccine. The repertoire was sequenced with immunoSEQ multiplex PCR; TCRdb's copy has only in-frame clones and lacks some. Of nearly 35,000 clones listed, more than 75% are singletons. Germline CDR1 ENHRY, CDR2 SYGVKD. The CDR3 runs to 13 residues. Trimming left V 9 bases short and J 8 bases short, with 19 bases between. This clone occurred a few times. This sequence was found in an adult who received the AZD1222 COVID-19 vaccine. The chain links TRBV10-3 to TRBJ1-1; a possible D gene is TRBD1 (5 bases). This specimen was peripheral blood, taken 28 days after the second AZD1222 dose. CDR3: CAISGTKDQEAFF. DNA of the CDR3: TGTGCCATATCCGGGACTAAGGATCAAGAAGCTTTCTTT.